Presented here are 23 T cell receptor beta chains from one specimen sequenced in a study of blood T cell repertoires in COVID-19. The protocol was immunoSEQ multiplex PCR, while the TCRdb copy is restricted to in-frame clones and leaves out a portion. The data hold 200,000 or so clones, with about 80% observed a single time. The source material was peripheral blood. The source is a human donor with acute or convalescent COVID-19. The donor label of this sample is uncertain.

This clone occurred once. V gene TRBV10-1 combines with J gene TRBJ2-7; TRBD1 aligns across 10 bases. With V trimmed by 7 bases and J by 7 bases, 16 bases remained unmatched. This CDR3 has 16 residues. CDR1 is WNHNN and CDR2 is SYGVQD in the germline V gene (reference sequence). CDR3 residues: CASKGREGTGVREQYF. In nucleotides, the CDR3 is TGCGCCAGCAAAGGCCGGGAGGGGACAGGGGTTCGAGAGCAGTACTTC.

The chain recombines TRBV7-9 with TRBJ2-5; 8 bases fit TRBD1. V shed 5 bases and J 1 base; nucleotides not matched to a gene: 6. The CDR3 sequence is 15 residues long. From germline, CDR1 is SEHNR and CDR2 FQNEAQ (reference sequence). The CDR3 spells CASSPDRGLQETQYF. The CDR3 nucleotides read TGTGCCAGCAGCCCAGACAGGGGCCTCCAAGAGACCCAGTACTTC. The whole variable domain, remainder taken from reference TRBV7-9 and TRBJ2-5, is DTGVSQNPRHKITKRGQNVTFRCDPISEHNRLYWYRQTLGQGPEFLTYFQNEAQLEKSRLLSDRFSAERPKGSFSTLEIQRTEQGDSAMYLCASSPDRGLQETQYFGPGTRLLVL.

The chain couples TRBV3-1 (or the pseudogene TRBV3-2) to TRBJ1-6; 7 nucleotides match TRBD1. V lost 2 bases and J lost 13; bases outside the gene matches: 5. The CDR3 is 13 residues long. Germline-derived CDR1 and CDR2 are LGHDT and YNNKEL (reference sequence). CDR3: CASSQTDRVPLHF. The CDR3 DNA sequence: TGTGCCAGCAGCCAAACAGACAGGGTCCCCCTCCACTTT.

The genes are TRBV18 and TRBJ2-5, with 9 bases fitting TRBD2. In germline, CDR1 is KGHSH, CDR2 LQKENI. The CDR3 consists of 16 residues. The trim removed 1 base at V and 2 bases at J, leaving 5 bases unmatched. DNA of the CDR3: TGTGCCAGCTCACCACTAGGTAGCGGGGGTCAAGAGACCCAGTACTTC. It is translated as CASSPLGSGGQETQYF.

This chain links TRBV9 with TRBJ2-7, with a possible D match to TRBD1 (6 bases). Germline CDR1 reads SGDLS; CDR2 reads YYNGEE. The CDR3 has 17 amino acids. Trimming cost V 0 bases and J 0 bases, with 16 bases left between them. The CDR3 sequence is CASSVGGDMASSYEQYF. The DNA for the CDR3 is TGTGCCAGCAGCGTAGGAGGGGACATGGCGAGCTCCTACGAGCAGTACTTC. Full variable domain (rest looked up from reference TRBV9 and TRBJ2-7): DSGVTQTPKHLITATGQRVTLRCSPRSGDLSVYWYQQSLDQGLQFLIQYYNGEERAKGNILERFSAQQFPDLHSELNLSSLELGDSALYFCASSVGGDMASSYEQYFGPGTRLTVT.

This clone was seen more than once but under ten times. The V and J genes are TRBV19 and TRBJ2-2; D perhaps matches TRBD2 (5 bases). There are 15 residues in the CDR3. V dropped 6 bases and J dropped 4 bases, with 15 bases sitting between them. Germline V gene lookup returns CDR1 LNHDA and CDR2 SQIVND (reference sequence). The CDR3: CASRGSLRSTGELFF. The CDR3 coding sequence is TGTGCCAGTAGGGGGAGCTTACGGAGCACCGGGGAGCTGTTTTTT. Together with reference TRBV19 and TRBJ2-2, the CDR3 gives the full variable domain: DGGITQSPKYLFRKEGQNVTLSCEQNLNHDAMYWYRQDPGQGLRLIYYSQIVNDFQKGDIAEGYSVSREKKESFPLTVTSAQKNPTAFYLCASRGSLRSTGELFFGEGSRLTVL.

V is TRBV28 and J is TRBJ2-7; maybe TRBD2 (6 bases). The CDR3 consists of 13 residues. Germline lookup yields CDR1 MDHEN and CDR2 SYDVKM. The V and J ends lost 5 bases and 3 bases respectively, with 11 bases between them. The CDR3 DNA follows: TGTGCCAGCAGTCTGGCGGGATACTACGAGCAGTACTTC. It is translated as CASSLAGYYEQYF.

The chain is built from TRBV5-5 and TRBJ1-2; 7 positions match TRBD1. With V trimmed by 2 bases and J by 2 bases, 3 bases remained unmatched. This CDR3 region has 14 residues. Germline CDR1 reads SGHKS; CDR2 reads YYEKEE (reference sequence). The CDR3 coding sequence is TGTGCCAGCAGCTTAAAGGGGGCGAACTATGGCTACACCTTC. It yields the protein CASSLKGANYGYTF. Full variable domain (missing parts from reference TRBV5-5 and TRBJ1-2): DAGVTQSPTHLIKTRGQQVTLRCSPISGHKSVSWYQQVLGQGPQFIFQYYEKEERGRGNFPDRFSARQFPNYSSELNVNALLLGDSALYLCASSLKGANYGYTFGSGTRLTVV.

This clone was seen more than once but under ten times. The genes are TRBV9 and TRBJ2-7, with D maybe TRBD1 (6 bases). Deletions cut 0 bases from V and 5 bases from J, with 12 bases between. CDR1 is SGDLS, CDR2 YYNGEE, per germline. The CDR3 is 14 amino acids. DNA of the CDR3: TGTGCCAGCAGCGTAGCCCCAGGGGAAGACGAGCAGTACTTC. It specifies CASSVAPGEDEQYF.

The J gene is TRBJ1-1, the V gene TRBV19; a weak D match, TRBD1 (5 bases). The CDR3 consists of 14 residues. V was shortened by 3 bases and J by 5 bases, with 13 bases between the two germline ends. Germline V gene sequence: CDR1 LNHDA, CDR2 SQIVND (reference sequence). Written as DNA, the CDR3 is TGTGCCAGTAGTATGGGGTCCGGGGGGACTGAAGCTTTCTTT. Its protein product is CASSMGSGGTEAFF.

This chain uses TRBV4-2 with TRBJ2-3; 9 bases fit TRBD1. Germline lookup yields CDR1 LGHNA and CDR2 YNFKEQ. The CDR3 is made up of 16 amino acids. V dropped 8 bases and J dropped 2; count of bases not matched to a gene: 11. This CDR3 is CASDHKGTGHTDTQYF. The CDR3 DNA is TGTGCCAGCGACCACAAAGGGACAGGGCACACAGATACGCAGTATTTT.

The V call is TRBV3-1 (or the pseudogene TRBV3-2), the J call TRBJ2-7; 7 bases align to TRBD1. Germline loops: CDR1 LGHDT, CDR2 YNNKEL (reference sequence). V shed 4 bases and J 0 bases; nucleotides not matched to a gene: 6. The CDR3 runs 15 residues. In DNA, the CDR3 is TGTGCCAGCAGCCTTGGACAGGTCGGCTCCTACGAGCAGTACTTC. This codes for CASSLGQVGSYEQYF.

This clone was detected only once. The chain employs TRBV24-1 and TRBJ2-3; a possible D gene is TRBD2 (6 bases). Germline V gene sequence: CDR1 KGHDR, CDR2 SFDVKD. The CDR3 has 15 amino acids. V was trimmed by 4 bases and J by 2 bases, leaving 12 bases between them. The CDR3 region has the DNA TGTGCCACCAGTGAGGGCAGGGACTCCACAGATACGCAGTATTTT. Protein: CATSEGRDSTDTQYF.

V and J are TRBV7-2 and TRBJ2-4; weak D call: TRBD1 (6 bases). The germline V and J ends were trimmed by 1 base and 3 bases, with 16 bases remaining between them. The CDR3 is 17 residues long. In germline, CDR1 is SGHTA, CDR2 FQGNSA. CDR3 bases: TGTGCCAGCAGCTTAGTAGGGCAGGGGTTCGTCAAAAACATTCAGTACTTC. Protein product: CASSLVGQGFVKNIQYF.

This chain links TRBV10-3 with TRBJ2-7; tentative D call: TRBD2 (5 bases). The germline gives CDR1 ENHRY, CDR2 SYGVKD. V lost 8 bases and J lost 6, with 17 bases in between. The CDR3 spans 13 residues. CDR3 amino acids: CAISRPGGFEQYF. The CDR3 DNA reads TGTGCCATCTCTCGGCCGGGCGGGTTCGAGCAGTACTTC.

CDR3 sequence reads: CASSFVRGTSYGYTF. DNA of the CDR3: TGTGCCAGCAGTTTCGTAAGGGGAACCTCTTATGGCTACACCTTC. The chain links TRBV28 to TRBJ1-2; tentatively, D is TRBD1 (5 bases). Between the trimmed V and J ends, which lost 3 bases and 5 bases, there was a span of 16 bases. CDR1 and CDR2 from the germline V gene are MDHEN and SYDVKM. The CDR3 sequence is 15 residues long.

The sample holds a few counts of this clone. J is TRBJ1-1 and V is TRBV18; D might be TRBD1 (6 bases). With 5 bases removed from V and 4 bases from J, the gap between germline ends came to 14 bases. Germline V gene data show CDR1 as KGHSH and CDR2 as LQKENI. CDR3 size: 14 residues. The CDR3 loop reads CASSSTGSGTEAFF. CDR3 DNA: TGTGCCAGCTCATCAACAGGGAGTGGCACTGAAGCTTTCTTT.

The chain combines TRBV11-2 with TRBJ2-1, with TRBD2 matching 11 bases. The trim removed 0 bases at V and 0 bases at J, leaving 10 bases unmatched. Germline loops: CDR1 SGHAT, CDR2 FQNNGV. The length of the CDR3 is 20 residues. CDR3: CASSLEGTRLAGSSYNEQFF. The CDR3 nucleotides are TGTGCCAGCAGCTTAGAAGGCACCAGACTAGCGGGGAGCTCCTACAATGAGCAGTTCTTC.

CDR3 sequence: CASTGGYQPQHF. The CDR3 DNA reads TGTGCCAGCACCGGGGGTTATCAGCCCCAGCATTTT. V and J are TRBV28 and TRBJ1-5, with a tentative D call TRBD1 (5 bases). Germline V CDR1 and CDR2: MDHEN, SYDVKM. This CDR3 has 12 amino acids. The V gene lost 7 bases and the J gene lost 5 bases, with 9 bases spanning the gap.

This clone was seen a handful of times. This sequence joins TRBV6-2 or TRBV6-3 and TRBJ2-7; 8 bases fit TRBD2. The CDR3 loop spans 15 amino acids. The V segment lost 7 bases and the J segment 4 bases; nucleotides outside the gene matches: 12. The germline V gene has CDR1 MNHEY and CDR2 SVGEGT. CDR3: CASTPGGGLDYEQYF. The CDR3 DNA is TGTGCCAGCACCCCCGGCGGGGGGCTTGATTACGAGCAGTACTTC.

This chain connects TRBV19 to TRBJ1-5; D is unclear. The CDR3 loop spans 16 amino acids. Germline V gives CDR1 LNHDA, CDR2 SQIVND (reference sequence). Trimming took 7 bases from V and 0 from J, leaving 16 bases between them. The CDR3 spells CASNDIGRGSNQPQHF. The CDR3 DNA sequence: TGTGCCAGTAACGATATAGGACGGGGTAGCAATCAGCCCCAGCATTTT.

DNA of the CDR3: TGCGCCACCTCCCGGGAGTCATCCTACGAGCAGTACTTC. Protein product: CATSRESSYEQYF. This chain connects TRBV5-1 to TRBJ2-7, with D perhaps matching TRBD2 (6 bases). CDR1 SGHRS and CDR2 YFSETQ come from the germline V gene. Trimming left V 9 bases short and J 1 base short, with 14 bases between. This CDR3 region has 13 residues. The variable domain in full, completed from reference TRBV5-1 and TRBJ2-7, reads KAGVTQTPRYLIKTRGQQVTLSCSPISGHRSVSWYQQTPGQGLQFLFEYFSETQRNKGNFPGRFSGRQFSNSRSEMNVSTLELGDSALYLCATSRESSYEQYFGPGTRLTVT.

The CDR3 sequence: CASTASGADTQYF. The CDR3 DNA reads TGTGCCAGCACAGCTAGCGGTGCAGATACGCAGTATTTT. The rearrangement uses TRBV25-1 and TRBJ2-3, with 7 nucleotides matching TRBD2. Unmatched junction bases numbered 5, after V lost 7 bases and J lost 4 bases. The CDR3 sequence is 13 residues long. Germline values: CDR1 MGHDK, CDR2 SYGVNS.